Detailed here is one T cell receptor (beta chain). This specimen belongs to a study of blood T cell repertoires in COVID-19. Whole-study context: From the United States, Italy and Spain came samples of acute and convalescent COVID-19. T cells, B-cell-depleted T cells, or PBMCs supplied cDNA or gDNA.

Under the authors' procedure: Researchers report that nucleated cell counts were estimated from reference gene primer amplification. The assay was immunoSEQ multiplex PCR, and TCRdb's table has in-frame clones only and misses some. The V and J calls and clone size come from that table; D and trimming were worked out from the DNA. Seen here are 200,000 to 250,000 clones, 86% observed once, and the top ten hold more than 5.5%. The specimen sequenced was peripheral blood. The TCR comes from a man older than 75 with acute or convalescent COVID-19.

This CDR3 is CASSVEPGQADSGNTIYF. CDR3 bases: TGTGCCAGCAGCGTAGAGCCCGGACAGGCCGACTCTGGAAACACCATATATTTT. The chain recombines TRBV9 with TRBJ1-3, with 7 bases fitting TRBD1. With 0 bases clipped from V and 0 bases from J, the junction kept 9 bases outside the gene matches. CDR3 length: 18 amino acids. Germline assignment: CDR1 SGDLS and CDR2 YYNGEE. Full variable domain (missing parts from reference TRBV9 and TRBJ1-3): DSGVTQTPKHLITATGQRVTLRCSPRSGDLSVYWYQQSLDQGLQFLIQYYNGEERAKGNILERFSAQQFPDLHSELNLSSLELGDSALYFCASSVEPGQADSGNTIYFGEGSWLTVV.